This entry lists 10 T cell receptor beta chains sequenced from one sample in a study of blood T cell repertoires in COVID-19. Data came from immunoSEQ multiplex PCR; TCRdb stores just in-frame clones and leaves some out. The table includes about 200,000 clones, around 88% detected once. The specimen was peripheral blood. Receptors originate from a young man with active or convalescent COVID-19.

V gene TRBV5-1 combines with J gene TRBJ1-4; the D gene is possibly TRBD1 (5 bases). The CDR3 contains 14 residues. CDR1 is SGHRS, CDR2 YFSETQ, per germline. Trimming pared 0 bases from V and 7 bases from J, leaving 10 bases between. In DNA, the CDR3 is TGCGCCAGCAGCTTGGACAGGTTGAGTGAAAAACTGTTTTTT. Its translation is CASSLDRLSEKLFF.

This chain uses TRBV4-1 with TRBJ2-7; D is perhaps TRBD2 (6 bases). CDR3 size: 14 residues. Between the trimmed V and J ends, which lost 4 bases and 3 bases, there was a span of 13 bases. Per germline, CDR1 MGHRA and CDR2 YSYEKL. CDR3 amino acids: CASSRGPGVYEQYF. In nucleotides, the CDR3 is TGCGCCAGCAGCCGAGGACCGGGGGTCTACGAGCAGTACTTC.

The J gene is TRBJ1-3, the V gene TRBV14; D call uncertain. Deletions cut 1 base from V and 0 bases from J, with 13 bases between. The CDR3 has 17 residues. Germline CDR1 is SGHDN and CDR2 is FVKESK. The CDR3 DNA follows: TGTGCCAGCAGCCAAGGCGCTGCTATACCCTCTGGAAACACCATATATTTT. Protein: CASSQGAAIPSGNTIYF.

The V call is TRBV7-2, the J call TRBJ2-5; 11 bases are a match to TRBD2. Trimming removed 2 bases from V and 2 bases from J; junction bases left unmatched: 4. Germline V lookup: CDR1 SGHTA, CDR2 FQGNSA. The CDR3 loop spans 16 amino acids. The CDR3 coding sequence is TGTGCCAGCAGCTTAATGGCTAGCGGGAGGCAAGAGACCCAGTACTTC. Protein sequence: CASSLMASGRQETQYF.

The V call is TRBV4-1, the J call TRBJ1-6, with TRBD1 as a possible D gene (5 bases). The CDR3 has 16 amino acids. V was cut by 5 bases and J by 8 bases, with 19 bases left in between. Germline-derived CDR1 and CDR2 are MGHRA and YSYEKL. DNA of the CDR3: TGCGCCAGCAGCTCGAGTCCCCGCGGGGCCGATTCACCCCTCCACTTT. It encodes CASSSSPRGADSPLHF.

The V gene is TRBV6-5, the J gene TRBJ1-6, with TRBD1 matching over 9 bases. From germline, CDR1 is MNHEY and CDR2 SVGAGI. V trimming: 2 bases; J trimming: 4 bases; junction bases outside the gene matches: 3. This CDR3 comprises 16 residues. CDR3 coding DNA: TGTGCCAGCAGTTACCTCGGACAGGGGTATAATTCACCCCTCCACTTT. The encoded protein is CASSYLGQGYNSPLHF.

The rearrangement uses TRBV28 and TRBJ1-2; D remains ambiguous. V was shortened by 6 bases and J by 7 bases, with 15 bases between the two germline ends. Germline loops: CDR1 MDHEN, CDR2 SYDVKM. CDR3 length equals 13 residues. CDR3 nucleotides: TGTGCCAGCAGCCGTCCCTACCCGGTTGGCTACACCTTC. This encodes CASSRPYPVGYTF.

This rearrangement joins TRBV3-1 (or the pseudogene TRBV3-2) to TRBJ2-7; weak D call: TRBD1 (6 bases). There are 16 residues in the CDR3. The germline gives CDR1 LGHDT, CDR2 YNNKEL (reference sequence). V was cut by 1 base and J by 3 bases, with 16 bases left in between. CDR3: CASSQASQGRRYEQYF. Here the CDR3 DNA reads TGTGCCAGCAGCCAAGCTTCACAGGGAAGGCGCTACGAGCAGTACTTC.

The chain employs TRBV9 and TRBJ2-3; D may be TRBD2 (6 bases). This CDR3 region has 14 residues. Germline assignment: CDR1 SGDLS and CDR2 YYNGEE. V lost 4 bases, J lost 7 bases, and 16 bases lay in between. The CDR3 protein is CASSSDGSRNTQYF. For the CDR3, the DNA is TGTGCCAGCAGCTCAGACGGGAGCAGGAATACGCAGTATTTT.

The genes are TRBV3-1 (or the pseudogene TRBV3-2) and TRBJ1-2; D gene unclear. V lost 1 base to trimming and J lost 8 bases, with 8 bases between them. The CDR3 loop spans 12 amino acids. Looked up from germline, CDR1 is LGHDT and CDR2 is YNNKEL (reference sequence). DNA for the CDR3: TGTGCCAGCAGCCAAGGGTTGGGCGGCTACACCTTC. Protein product: CASSQGLGGYTF.